One sample yielded the 22 T cell receptor beta chains listed below, sequenced in a study of OX40 agonist ivuxolimab in advanced cancers. The repertoire was sequenced with immunoSEQ multiplex PCR; TCRdb's copy has only in-frame clones and lacks some. The sample lists some 68,000 clones, around 87% seen once, with 11% in the top ten. Specimen: CD4+ or CD8+ T cells sorted from blood, collected in a trial of the OX40 agonist ivuxolimab. Receptors originate from an adult with an advanced solid tumor such as melanoma, head and neck, liver or kidney cancer.

The V and J genes are TRBV5-1 and TRBJ2-5; 10 bases fit TRBD1. The CDR3 has 13 residues. V was pared by 7 bases and J by 5 bases, with 5 bases of the junction left unmatched. Germline V CDR1 and CDR2: SGHRS, YFSETQ. The CDR3 nucleotides are TGCGCCAGCGGGGGACAGGGGCGGGAGACCCAGTACTTC. It is translated as CASGGQGRETQYF.

This clone was counted between two and nine times. This rearrangement joins TRBV11-2 to TRBJ1-3; unclear D gene. The CDR3 runs to 15 residues. Germline CDR1 reads SGHAT; CDR2 reads FQNNGV. Trimming removed 5 bases from V and 0 bases from J, with 11 bases in between. This CDR3 is CASSTWALSGNTIYF. CDR3 DNA: TGTGCCAGCAGCACCTGGGCGCTCTCTGGAAACACCATATATTTT.

The rearrangement links TRBV5-1 to TRBJ2-2, with 7 bases fitting TRBD1. CDR1 and CDR2 from the germline V gene are SGHRS and YFSETQ. The ends lost 4 bases at V and 5 bases at J; junction bases unmatched: 11. The CDR3 sequence is 16 residues long. The CDR3 region has the DNA TGCGCCAGCAGCCCGACAGGGCAAGTCGGAACCGGGGAGCTGTTTTTT. Protein sequence: CASSPTGQVGTGELFF.

This rearrangement joins TRBV7-2 to TRBJ1-3, with TRBD1 matching over 7 bases. The germline gives CDR1 SGHTA, CDR2 FQGNSA. J lost 6 bases, V lost 5 bases, and 4 bases had no gene match. The CDR3 loop spans 13 amino acids. For the CDR3, the DNA is TGTGCCAGCAGCCCGGGACAGCAAAACACCATATATTTT. Translation gives CASSPGQQNTIYF.

The CDR3 DNA reads as TGTGCCAGCAGTGCGGACAGGGACTCCTACGAGCAGTACTTC. It specifies CASSADRDSYEQYF. V usage is TRBV6-1 and J usage is TRBJ2-7, with 8 bases identical to TRBD1. CDR3 length: 14 residues. The J segment lost 0 bases and the V segment lost 4 bases, leaving 2 bases of the junction unmatched. CDR1 and CDR2 from the germline V gene are MNHNS and SASEGT.

This chain joins TRBV5-1 and TRBJ1-2; D is ambiguous. The CDR3 sequence is 15 residues long. The V gene lost 4 bases and the J gene lost 0 bases, with 13 bases spanning the gap. CDR1 is SGHRS, CDR2 YFSETQ, per germline. CDR3 in amino acids: CASSLRGVANYGYTF. The CDR3 DNA reads as TGCGCCAGCAGCCTACGGGGTGTAGCTAACTATGGCTACACCTTC.

The rearrangement uses TRBV28 and TRBJ1-1; no definite D call. This CDR3 contains 16 residues. CDR1 is MDHEN and CDR2 is SYDVKM in the germline V gene. V lost 2 bases to trimming and J lost 1 base, with 14 bases between them. The CDR3, as DNA: TGTGCCAGCAGTTTAACCCCGGAGAGAGGGAACACTGAAGCTTTCTTT. This translates into CASSLTPERGNTEAFF.

This sequence joins TRBV6-6 and TRBJ2-7; TRBD2 agrees at 11 bases. The CDR3 consists of 16 residues. The germline V gene encodes CDR1 MNHNY and CDR2 SVGAGI (reference sequence). Trimming at V came to 3 bases and at J to 1 base, leaving 5 bases not matched to a gene. In nucleotides, the CDR3 is TGTGCCAGCAGTTATTCTAGCGGGAGGCGATCCTACGAGCAGTACTTC. It is translated as CASSYSSGRRSYEQYF.

The J gene is TRBJ2-5, the V gene TRBV7-3; 7 nucleotides match TRBD2. CDR3 size: 18 residues. The V gene's germline CDR1 is SGHTA and CDR2 FQGTGA. J lost 2 bases, V lost 0 bases, and 12 bases had no gene match. The CDR3 sequence: CASSLTSSASGAQETQYF. The CDR3 DNA sequence: TGTGCCAGCAGCTTAACGTCCTCGGCTAGCGGAGCGCAAGAGACCCAGTACTTC.

This chain links TRBV11-2 with TRBJ1-2, with D unclear. This CDR3 has 14 residues. The V end was cut by 0 bases, the J end by 1 base, with 6 bases between. Germline V gene sequence: CDR1 SGHAT, CDR2 FQNNGV. DNA of the CDR3: TGTGCCAGCAGCTTAGACCGCCTTAACTATGGCTACACCTTC. It encodes CASSLDRLNYGYTF. Full variable domain (remainder filled in from reference TRBV11-2 and TRBJ1-2): EAGVAQSPRYKIIEKRQSVAFWCNPISGHATLYWYQQILGQGPKLLIQFQNNGVVDDSQLPKDRFSAERLKGVDSTLKIQPAKLEDSAVYLCASSLDRLNYGYTFGSGTRLTVV.

The J gene is TRBJ1-6, the V gene TRBV6-5; D is perhaps TRBD1 (5 bases). This CDR3 contains 16 residues. The germline gives CDR1 MNHEY, CDR2 SVGAGI. V was cut by 2 bases and J by 7 bases, with 15 bases left in between. CDR3 bases: TGTGCCAGCAGTTACGGGGCACCCACGCACAATTCACCCCTCCACTTT. Its translation is CASSYGAPTHNSPLHF.

The chain joins TRBV6-5 to TRBJ2-7, with D perhaps matching TRBD1 or TRBD2 (5 bases each). Germline assignment: CDR1 MNHEY and CDR2 SVGAGI. V was pared by 2 bases and J by 5 bases, with 16 bases between. The CDR3 has 15 residues. CDR3 DNA: TGTGCCAGCAGTTACGGTGGGGGTAAAATCCACGAGCAGTACTTC. Residues: CASSYGGGKIHEQYF.

The chain is built from TRBV5-1 and TRBJ2-1; possibly TRBD2 for D (6 bases). CDR3 size: 14 residues. Trimming stripped 2 bases from V and 4 bases from J, with 10 bases between. Germline V gives CDR1 SGHRS, CDR2 YFSETQ. The CDR3 bases are TGCGCCAGCAGCTTAGGCGGGGCTTACAATGAGCAGTTCTTC. This gives the protein CASSLGGAYNEQFF.

This clone was found once. The chain recombines TRBV18 with TRBJ1-1, with a weak D call TRBD1 (5 bases). V dropped 0 bases and J dropped 3 bases, with 8 bases sitting between them. This CDR3 region has 14 residues. The germline gives CDR1 KGHSH, CDR2 LQKENI. CDR3 in amino acids: CASSPPGVDTEAFF. In DNA, the CDR3 is TGTGCCAGCTCACCACCGGGGGTGGACACTGAAGCTTTCTTT.

This chain connects TRBV2 to TRBJ1-5; D gene ambiguous. The CDR3 length is 13 residues. Trimming took off 6 bases at V and 2 bases at J, with 8 bases between the two ends. From germline, CDR1 is SNHLY and CDR2 FYNNEI. The CDR3 protein is CASSQLRNQPQHF. The CDR3 DNA follows: TGTGCCAGCAGCCAACTACGCAATCAGCCCCAGCATTTT.

This chain joins TRBV19 and TRBJ1-1, with D hard to call. The CDR3 totals 15 residues. The V end was cut by 5 bases, the J end by 0 bases, with 13 bases between. Per the germline V gene, CDR1 is LNHDA and CDR2 is SQIVND (reference sequence). The CDR3 region is CASSPLGGMNTEAFF. CDR3 nucleotides: TGTGCCAGTAGTCCCCTGGGAGGGATGAACACTGAAGCTTTCTTT.

This chain uses TRBV10-3 with TRBJ1-6; D not resolved. In germline, CDR1 is ENHRY, CDR2 SYGVKD. Trimming removed 8 bases from V and 5 bases from J, with 10 bases in between. The CDR3 sequence is 13 residues long. CDR3 amino acids: CAIGLHDNSPLHF. CDR3 coding DNA: TGTGCCATCGGACTGCATGATAATTCACCCCTCCACTTT.

The chain couples TRBV19 to TRBJ1-2, with 7 nucleotides matching TRBD1. After removal of 3 bases from V and 4 bases from J, the junction contained 8 bases not matched to a gene. This CDR3 contains 15 residues. Germline loops: CDR1 LNHDA, CDR2 SQIVND (reference sequence). CDR3 bases: TGTGCCAGTAGTATGCTAGGGGGCAGAGGCTATGGCTACACCTTC. Translation: CASSMLGGRGYGYTF. Looking up the rest from reference TRBV19 and TRBJ1-2 gives the full variable domain: DGGITQSPKYLFRKEGQNVTLSCEQNLNHDAMYWYRQDPGQGLRLIYYSQIVNDFQKGDIAEGYSVSREKKESFPLTVTSAQKNPTAFYLCASSMLGGRGYGYTFGSGTRLTVV.

V usage is TRBV7-8 and J usage is TRBJ1-1; a weak D match, TRBD1 (5 bases). Germline V gene data show CDR1 as SGHVS and CDR2 as FQNEAQ. CDR3 length equals 15 residues. V lost 1 base and J 1 base, leaving 10 bases between the germline ends. CDR3 protein: CASSLVRVTNTEAFF. The CDR3 DNA reads TGTGCCAGCAGCTTAGTCAGGGTGACGAACACTGAAGCTTTCTTT.

The chain recombines TRBV4-2 with TRBJ1-5; D unclear. This CDR3 spans 15 amino acids. Germline V CDR1 and CDR2: LGHNA, YNFKEQ. V was shortened by 0 bases and J by 9 bases, with 15 bases between the two germline ends. As DNA, the CDR3 is TGTGCCAGCAGCCAAGATCTCGGGGTTGTGCGGCCCCAGCATTTT. Translating it yields CASSQDLGVVRPQHF.

The chain employs TRBV28 and TRBJ2-7; maybe TRBD1 (6 bases). The CDR3 length is 16 residues. With 3 bases removed from V and 0 bases from J, the gap between germline ends came to 15 bases. Per the germline V gene, CDR1 is MDHEN and CDR2 is SYDVKM. The DNA of the CDR3 is TGTGCCAGCAGTTTTCTGGTCAGGGGAAGCTCCTACGAGCAGTACTTC. As protein: CASSFLVRGSSYEQYF.

The V and J genes are TRBV6-6 and TRBJ1-3; D ambiguous. There are 13 residues in the CDR3. Per germline, CDR1 MNHNY and CDR2 SVGAGI (reference sequence). V lost 10 bases and J lost 0, with 10 bases in between. Here the CDR3 DNA reads TGTGCCACCGAGAACCTCTCTGGAAACACCATATATTTT. Protein product: CATENLSGNTIYF.